The clone carrying this T cell receptor beta chain ranks as medium-sized (0.01 to 0.1%) in terms of frequency. Its antigen is not known. The sample originates from a study of CXCR3-negative and CXCR3-positive naive CD8 T cells. CD45RO-CCR7+CD27+CD95- marked naive CD8+ T cells. Study results and limitations: Memory, not naive, CXCR3-negative and CXCR3-positive cells differed in TRBV-TRBJ usage. Cryopreserved PBMCs had partly decreased CXCR3 expression; fresh PBMCs were used in most assays. Higher TRB CDR3 hydrophobicity marked CXCR3-positive naive cells relative to CXCR3-negative naive cells. It was found that naive subsets had comparable surface CD5, and TCR strength was inferred from TRB CDR3 properties.

UMI-labeled TRB cDNA libraries were prepared by 5' RACE. TCRdb re-called the 5' RACE reads; every CDR3 protein appears as one record, without DNA. Across about 6,900 distinct CDR3 sequences, the top ten clones capture 1.4% of the sample. There are 12 residues in the CDR3. The V gene's germline CDR1 is SQVTM and CDR2 ANQGSEA. This clonotype originated in a human donor in good health. Some clones in this sample may be carry-over from other donors' samples. The genes are TRBV29-1 and TRBJ1-2; as DNA is missing, the TRBD1 call by TCRdb cannot be tested. Source material: naive CXCR3+ CD8+ T cells from blood. This sample's subset: CD45RO-CCR7+CD27+CD95- naive CD8+ T cells expressing CXCR3 (TNR3+). The CDR3 reads CSVEGGAYGYTF. The full variable domain, in which reference TRBV29-1 and TRBJ1-2 provide the parts outside the CDR3, is SAVISQKPSRDICQRGTSLTIQCQVDSQVTMMFWYRQQPGQSLTLIATANQGSEATYESGFVIDKFPISRPNLTFSTLTVSNMSPEDSSIYLCSVEGGAYGYTFGSGTRLTVV.